This TCR beta chain was identified in a study of shared clonotypes between healthy human individuals. Per the germline V gene, CDR1 is PRHDT and CDR2 is FYEKMQ (reference sequence). The CDR3 covers 13 residues. V gave up 5 bases and J gave up 1 base, with 9 bases separating them. Using immunoSEQ multiplex PCR, the repertoire was profiled, and TCRdb retains in-frame clones only, with some absent. The sample has over 2 million clones, about 95% seen once; the top ten hold roughly 0.13%. The chain carries TRBV13 and TRBJ2-7; the D is unclear. This TCR was recovered from a man between 18 and 35 years old in good health. Source material: naive CD4+ T cells sorted from blood. Subset reported: CD45RA+ positively selected. CDR3 in DNA: TGTGCCAGCAGCGCCACTTGGTCCTACGAGCAGTACTTC. Translation gives CASSATWSYEQYF.